This entry is about one TCR beta chain. Antigen: not known. The data are from a study of T-cell memory formation after mild COVID-19. Findings of the study overall: CD8+ contracting clones occupied EMRA, while CD4+ ones occupied mainly CM and EM.

Libraries for TCRalpha and TCRbeta carried sample barcodes and unique molecular identifiers via 5'RACE. Each CDR3 protein is one row after TCRdb ran MiXCR on the 5' RACE reads. The data contain 200,000 to 250,000 distinct CDR3 sequences, around 25% of them singletons. Germline V gene data show CDR1 as MNHEY and CDR2 as SVGEGT. This CDR3 region has 15 residues. J was trimmed by 7 bases and V by 6 bases; bases with no gene match: 10. Sequencing was done on a sample of PBMCs or a T cell subset sorted from them (not recorded which). The receptor's source is an adult woman who had mild COVID-19 (a few samples of this study predate the infection). Cell type and time point are not known. The rearrangement joins TRBV6-2 or TRBV6-3 to TRBJ2-2; 8 bases map to TRBD2. CDR3 residues: CASRNSGLAGGELFF. CDR3 DNA sequence: TGTGCCAGCAGAAATAGCGGACTAGCTGGCGGGGAGCTGTTTTTT.